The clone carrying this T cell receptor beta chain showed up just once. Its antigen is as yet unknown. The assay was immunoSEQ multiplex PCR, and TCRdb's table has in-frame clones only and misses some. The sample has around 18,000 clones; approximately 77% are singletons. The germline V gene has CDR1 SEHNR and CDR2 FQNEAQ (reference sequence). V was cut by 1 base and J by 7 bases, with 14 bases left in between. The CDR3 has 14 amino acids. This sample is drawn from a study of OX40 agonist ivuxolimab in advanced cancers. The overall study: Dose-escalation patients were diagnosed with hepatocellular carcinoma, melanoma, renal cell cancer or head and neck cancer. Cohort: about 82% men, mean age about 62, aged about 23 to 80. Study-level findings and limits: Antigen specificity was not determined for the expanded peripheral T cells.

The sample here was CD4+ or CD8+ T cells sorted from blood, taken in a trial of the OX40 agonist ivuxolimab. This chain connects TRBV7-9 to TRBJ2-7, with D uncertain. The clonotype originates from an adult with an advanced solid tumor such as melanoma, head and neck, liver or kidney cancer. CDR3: CASSLVLDSQEQYF. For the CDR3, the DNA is TGTGCCAGCAGCTTAGTTCTCGATTCACAAGAGCAGTACTTC.